The source of this TCR beta chain is a study of early T cells in non-severe SARS-CoV-2 infection. Study as a whole: The authors sequenced bulk RNA from unsorted whole blood, leaving chains unpaired.

TCRdb re-analysed the 5' RACE reads in MiXCR, keeping a single row per CDR3 protein. Of about 64,000 distinct CDR3 sequences listed, approximately 11% were seen once; the top ten hold less than 3%. The sample consisted of whole blood, taken at baseline. The TCR originated in an adult who was a healthcare worker with PCR-confirmed SARS-CoV-2 infection or an uninfected control (not recorded which).

This chain's CDR3 is CASSPGLEQFF. CDR3 nucleotide sequence: TGTGCCAGTAGTCCAGGACTGGAACAGTTCTTC. The chain carries TRBV19 and TRBJ2-1; the D gene is possibly TRBD2 (5 bases). CDR3 length: 11 residues. Germline lookup yields CDR1 LNHDA and CDR2 SQIVND (reference sequence). The V gene lost 5 bases and the J gene lost 13 bases, with 12 bases spanning the gap.